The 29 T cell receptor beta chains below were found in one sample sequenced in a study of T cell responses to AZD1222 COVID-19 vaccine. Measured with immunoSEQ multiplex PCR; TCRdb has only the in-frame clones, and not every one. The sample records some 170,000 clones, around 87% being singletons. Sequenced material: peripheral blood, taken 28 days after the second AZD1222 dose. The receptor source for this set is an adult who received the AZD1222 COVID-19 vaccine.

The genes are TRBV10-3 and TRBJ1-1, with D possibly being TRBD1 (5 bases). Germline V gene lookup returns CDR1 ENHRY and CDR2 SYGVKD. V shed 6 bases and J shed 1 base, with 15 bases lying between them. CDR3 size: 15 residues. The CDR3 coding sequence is TGTGCCATCAGCCCGGACGGTGGGGGGAACACTGAAGCTTTCTTT. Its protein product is CAISPDGGGNTEAFF.

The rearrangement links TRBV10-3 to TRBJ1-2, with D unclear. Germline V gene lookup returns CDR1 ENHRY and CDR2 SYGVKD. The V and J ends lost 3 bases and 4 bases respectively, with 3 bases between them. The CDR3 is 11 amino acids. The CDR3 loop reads CAISEVYGYTF. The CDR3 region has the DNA TGTGCCATCAGTGAAGTCTATGGCTACACCTTC.

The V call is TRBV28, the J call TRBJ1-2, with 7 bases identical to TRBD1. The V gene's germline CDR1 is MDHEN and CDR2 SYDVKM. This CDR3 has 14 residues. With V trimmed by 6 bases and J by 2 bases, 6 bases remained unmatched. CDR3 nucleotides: TGTGCCAGCAGGTCGGGACAGCCCAACTATGGCTACACCTTC. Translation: CASRSGQPNYGYTF.

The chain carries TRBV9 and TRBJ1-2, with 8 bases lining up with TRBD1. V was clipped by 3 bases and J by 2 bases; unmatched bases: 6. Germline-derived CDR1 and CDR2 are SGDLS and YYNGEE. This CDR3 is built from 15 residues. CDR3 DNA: TGTGCCAGCAGCGCTGACAGGGGCAGGAACTATGGCTACACCTTC. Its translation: CASSADRGRNYGYTF. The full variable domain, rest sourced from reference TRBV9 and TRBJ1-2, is DSGVTQTPKHLITATGQRVTLRCSPRSGDLSVYWYQQSLDQGLQFLIQYYNGEERAKGNILERFSAQQFPDLHSELNLSSLELGDSALYFCASSADRGRNYGYTFGSGTRLTVV.

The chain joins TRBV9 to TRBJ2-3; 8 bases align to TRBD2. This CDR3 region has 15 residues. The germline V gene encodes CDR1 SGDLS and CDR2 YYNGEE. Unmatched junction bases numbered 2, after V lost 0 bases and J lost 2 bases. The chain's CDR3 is CASSVELAVTDTQYF. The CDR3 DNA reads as TGTGCCAGCAGCGTAGAACTAGCGGTCACAGATACGCAGTATTTT.

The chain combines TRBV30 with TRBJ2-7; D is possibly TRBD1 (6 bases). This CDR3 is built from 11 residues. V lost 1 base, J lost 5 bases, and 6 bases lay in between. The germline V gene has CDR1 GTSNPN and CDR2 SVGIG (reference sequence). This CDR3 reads CAWSGGHEQYF. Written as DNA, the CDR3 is TGTGCCTGGAGTGGGGGGCACGAGCAGTACTTC.

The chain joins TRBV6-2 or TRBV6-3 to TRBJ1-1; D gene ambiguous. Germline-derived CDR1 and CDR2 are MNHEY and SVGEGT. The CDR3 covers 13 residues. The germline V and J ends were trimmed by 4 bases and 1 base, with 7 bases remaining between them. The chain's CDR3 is CASSSISNTEAFF. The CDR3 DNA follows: TGTGCCAGCAGTTCTATATCGAACACTGAAGCTTTCTTT.

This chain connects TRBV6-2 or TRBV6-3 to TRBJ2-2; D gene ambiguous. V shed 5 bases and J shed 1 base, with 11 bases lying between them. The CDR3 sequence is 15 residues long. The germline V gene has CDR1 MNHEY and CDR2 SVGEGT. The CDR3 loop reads CASSPQMLNTGELFF. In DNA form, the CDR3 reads TGTGCCAGCAGTCCGCAGATGCTGAACACCGGGGAGCTGTTTTTT.

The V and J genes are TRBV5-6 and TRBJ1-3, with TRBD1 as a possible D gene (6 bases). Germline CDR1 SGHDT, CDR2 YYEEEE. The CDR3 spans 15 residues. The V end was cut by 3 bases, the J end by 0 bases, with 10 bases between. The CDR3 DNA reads TGTGCCAGCAGCTCCCGGGACACCTCTGGAAACACCATATATTTT. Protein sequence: CASSSRDTSGNTIYF.

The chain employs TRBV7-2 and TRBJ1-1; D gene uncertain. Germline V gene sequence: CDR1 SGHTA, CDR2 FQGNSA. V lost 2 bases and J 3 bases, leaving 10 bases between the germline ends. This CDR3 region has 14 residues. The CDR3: CASSLRGWDTEAFF. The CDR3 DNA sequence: TGTGCCAGCAGCTTAAGAGGGTGGGACACTGAAGCTTTCTTT.

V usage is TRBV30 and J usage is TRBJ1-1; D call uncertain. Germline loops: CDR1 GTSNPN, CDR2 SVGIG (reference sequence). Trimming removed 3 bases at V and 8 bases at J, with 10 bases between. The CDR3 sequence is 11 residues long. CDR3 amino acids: CAWSKSSEAFF. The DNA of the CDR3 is TGTGCCTGGAGCAAGAGCTCAGAAGCTTTCTTT. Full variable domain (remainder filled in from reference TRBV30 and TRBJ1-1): SQTIHQWPATLVQPVGSPLSLECTVEGTSNPNLYWYRQAAGRGLQLLFYSVGIGQISSEVPQNLSASRPQDRQFILSSKKLLLSDSGFYLCAWSKSSEAFFGQGTRLTVV.

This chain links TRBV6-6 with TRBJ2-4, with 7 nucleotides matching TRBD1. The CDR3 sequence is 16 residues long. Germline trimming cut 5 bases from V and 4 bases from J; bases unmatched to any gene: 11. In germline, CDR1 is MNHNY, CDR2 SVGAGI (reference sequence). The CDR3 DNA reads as TGTGCCAGCAGTCCGTTAGGGGGACAGAGAAAAAACATTCAGTACTTC. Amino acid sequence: CASSPLGGQRKNIQYF.

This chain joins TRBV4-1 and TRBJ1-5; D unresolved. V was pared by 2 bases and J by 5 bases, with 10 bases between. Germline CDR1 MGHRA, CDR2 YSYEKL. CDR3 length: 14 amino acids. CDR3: CASSQFGPDQPQHF. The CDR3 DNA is TGCGCCAGCAGCCAATTCGGCCCTGATCAGCCCCAGCATTTT.

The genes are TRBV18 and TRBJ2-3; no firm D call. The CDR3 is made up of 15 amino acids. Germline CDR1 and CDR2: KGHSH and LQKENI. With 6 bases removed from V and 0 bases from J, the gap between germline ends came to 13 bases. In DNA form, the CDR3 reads TGTGCCAGCTCCACAAGTGGGCGCAGCACAGATACGCAGTATTTT. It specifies CASSTSGRSTDTQYF.

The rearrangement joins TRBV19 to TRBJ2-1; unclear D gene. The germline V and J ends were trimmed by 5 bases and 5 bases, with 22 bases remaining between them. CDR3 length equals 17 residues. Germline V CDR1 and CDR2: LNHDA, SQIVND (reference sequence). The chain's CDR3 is CASSPRSAITRNNEQFF. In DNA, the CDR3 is TGTGCCAGTAGTCCCCGGTCCGCAATCACTCGGAACAATGAGCAGTTCTTC.

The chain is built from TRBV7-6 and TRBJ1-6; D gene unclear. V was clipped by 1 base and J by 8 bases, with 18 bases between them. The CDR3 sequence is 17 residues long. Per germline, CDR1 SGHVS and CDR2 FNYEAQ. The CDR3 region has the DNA TGTGCCAGCAGCTTAGGTTTCCTTCCGAATCGGGATTCACCCCTCCACTTT. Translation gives CASSLGFLPNRDSPLHF.

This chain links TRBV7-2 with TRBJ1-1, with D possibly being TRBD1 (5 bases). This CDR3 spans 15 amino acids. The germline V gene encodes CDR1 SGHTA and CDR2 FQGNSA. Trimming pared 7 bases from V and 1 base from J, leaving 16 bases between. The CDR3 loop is CASTQVGGKNTEAFF. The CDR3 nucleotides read TGTGCCAGCACTCAGGTGGGGGGGAAGAACACTGAAGCTTTCTTT.

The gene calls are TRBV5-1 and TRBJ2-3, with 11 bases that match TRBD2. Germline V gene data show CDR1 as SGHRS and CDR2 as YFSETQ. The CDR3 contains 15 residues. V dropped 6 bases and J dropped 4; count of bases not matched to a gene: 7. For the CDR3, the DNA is TGCGCCAGCACGCCTCTAGCGGGGGGAGCAGATACGCAGTATTTT. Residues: CASTPLAGGADTQYF.

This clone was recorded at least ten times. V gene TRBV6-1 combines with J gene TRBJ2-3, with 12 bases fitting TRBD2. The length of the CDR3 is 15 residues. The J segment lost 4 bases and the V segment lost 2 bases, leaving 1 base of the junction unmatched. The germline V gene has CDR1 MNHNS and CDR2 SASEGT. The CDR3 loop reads CASSELAGGPDTQYF. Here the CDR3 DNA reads TGTGCCAGCAGTGAACTAGCGGGGGGGCCAGATACGCAGTATTTT.

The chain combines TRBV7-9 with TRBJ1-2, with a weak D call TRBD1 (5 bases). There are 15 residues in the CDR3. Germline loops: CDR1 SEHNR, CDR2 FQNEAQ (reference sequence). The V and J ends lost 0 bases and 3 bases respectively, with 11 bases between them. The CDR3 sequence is CASSLATGSDYGYTF. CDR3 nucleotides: TGTGCCAGCAGCTTAGCTACAGGATCTGACTATGGCTACACCTTC.

The CDR3 spells CASSQRTGKANYGYTF. The CDR3 nucleotides read TGTGCCAGCAGCCAACGGACAGGGAAAGCTAACTATGGCTACACCTTC. The genes are TRBV4-2 and TRBJ1-2, with 8 positions matching TRBD1. From germline, CDR1 is LGHNA and CDR2 YNFKEQ. CDR3 length: 16 amino acids. Losses at the gene ends were 2 bases for V and 0 bases for J; bases not matched to a gene: 5.

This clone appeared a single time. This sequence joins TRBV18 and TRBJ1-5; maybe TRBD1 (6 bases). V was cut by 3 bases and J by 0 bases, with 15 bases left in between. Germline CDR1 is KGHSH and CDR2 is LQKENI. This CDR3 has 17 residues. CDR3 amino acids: CASSPQTGTSSNQPQHF. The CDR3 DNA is TGTGCCAGCTCACCGCAAACCGGGACAAGTAGCAATCAGCCCCAGCATTTT.

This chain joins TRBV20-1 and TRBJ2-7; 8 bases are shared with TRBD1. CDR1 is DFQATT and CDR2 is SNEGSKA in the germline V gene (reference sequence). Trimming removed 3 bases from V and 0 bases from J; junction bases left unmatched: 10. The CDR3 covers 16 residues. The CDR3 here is CSASGTGQTTSYEQYF. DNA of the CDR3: TGCAGTGCTAGTGGGACAGGACAAACAACCTCCTACGAGCAGTACTTC.

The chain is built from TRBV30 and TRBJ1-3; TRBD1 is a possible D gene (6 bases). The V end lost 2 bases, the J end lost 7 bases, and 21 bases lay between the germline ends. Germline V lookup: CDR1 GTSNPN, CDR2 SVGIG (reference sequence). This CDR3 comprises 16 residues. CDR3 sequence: CAWSRPGTTRGNTIYF. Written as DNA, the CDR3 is TGTGCCTGGAGTCGTCCCGGGACAACCCGAGGGAACACCATATATTTT.

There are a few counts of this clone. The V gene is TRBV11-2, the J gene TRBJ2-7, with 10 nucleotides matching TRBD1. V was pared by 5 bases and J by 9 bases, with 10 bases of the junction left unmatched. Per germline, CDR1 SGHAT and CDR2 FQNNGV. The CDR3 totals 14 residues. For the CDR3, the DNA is TGTGCCAGCAGCCCTCGACAGGGGGCCTACCGGCAGTACTTC. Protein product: CASSPRQGAYRQYF.

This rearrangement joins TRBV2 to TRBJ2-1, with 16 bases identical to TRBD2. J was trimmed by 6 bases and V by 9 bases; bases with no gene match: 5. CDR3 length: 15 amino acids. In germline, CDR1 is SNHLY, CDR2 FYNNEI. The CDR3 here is CARGLAGGPVNEQFF. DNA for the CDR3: TGTGCCAGGGGACTAGCGGGGGGGCCGGTCAATGAGCAGTTCTTC. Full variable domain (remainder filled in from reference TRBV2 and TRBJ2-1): EPEVTQTPSHQVTQMGQEVILRCVPISNHLYFYWYRQILGQKVEFLVSFYNNEISEKSEIFDDQFSVERPDGSNFTLKIRSTKLEDSAMYFCARGLAGGPVNEQFFGPGTRLTVL.

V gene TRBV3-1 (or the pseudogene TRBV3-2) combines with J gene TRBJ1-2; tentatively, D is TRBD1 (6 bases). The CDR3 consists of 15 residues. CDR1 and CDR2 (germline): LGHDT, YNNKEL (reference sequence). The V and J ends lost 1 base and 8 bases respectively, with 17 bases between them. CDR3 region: CASSQVPGAIYGYTF. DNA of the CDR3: TGTGCCAGCAGCCAAGTCCCGGGGGCGATTTACGGCTACACCTTC.

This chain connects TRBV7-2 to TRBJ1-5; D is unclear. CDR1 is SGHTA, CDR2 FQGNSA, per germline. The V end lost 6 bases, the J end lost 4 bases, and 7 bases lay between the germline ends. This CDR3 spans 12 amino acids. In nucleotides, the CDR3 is TGTGCCAGCAGTTCCGGTAATCAGCCCCAGCATTTT. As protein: CASSSGNQPQHF.

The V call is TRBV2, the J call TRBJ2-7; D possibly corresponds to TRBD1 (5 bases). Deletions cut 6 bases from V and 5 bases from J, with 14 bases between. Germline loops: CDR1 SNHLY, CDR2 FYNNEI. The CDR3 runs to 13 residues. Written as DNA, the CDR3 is TGTGCCAGCAGACCGAGAGGACAAGACGAGCAGTACTTC. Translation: CASRPRGQDEQYF.